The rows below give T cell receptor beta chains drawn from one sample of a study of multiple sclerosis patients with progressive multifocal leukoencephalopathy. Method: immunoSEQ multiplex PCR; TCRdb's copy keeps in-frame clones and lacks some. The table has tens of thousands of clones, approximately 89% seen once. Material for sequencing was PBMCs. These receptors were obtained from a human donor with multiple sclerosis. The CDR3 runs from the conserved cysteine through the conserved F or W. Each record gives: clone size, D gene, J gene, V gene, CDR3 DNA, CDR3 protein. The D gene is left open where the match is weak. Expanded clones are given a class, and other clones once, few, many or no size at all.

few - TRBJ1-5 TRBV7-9 TGTGCCAGCAGCCCACAGGAGGGGCAGCCCCAGCATTTT CASSPQEGQPQHF
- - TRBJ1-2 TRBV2 TGTGCCAGCAGCGCAGTGGGACTGAGCTATGGCTACACCTTC CASSAVGLSYGYTF
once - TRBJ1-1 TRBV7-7 TGTGCCAGCAGCTTGCAGGTGAACACTGAAGCTTTCTTT CASSLQVNTEAFF
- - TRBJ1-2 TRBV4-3 TGCGCCAGCAGCCAAGATCGAGGGGCTGGCTATGGCTACACCTTC CASSQDRGAGYGYTF
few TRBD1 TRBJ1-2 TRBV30 TGTGCATCGGACAGGGGCATTGGCTACACCTTC CASDRGIGYTF
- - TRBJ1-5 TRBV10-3 TGTGCCATCAGTGAGTCGGGGGATTGGGGCAATCAGCCCCAGCATTTT CAISESGDWGNQPQHF
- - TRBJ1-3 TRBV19 TGTGCCAGTAGGAACTCTGGAAACACCATATATTTT CASRNSGNTIYF
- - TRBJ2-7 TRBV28 TGTGCCAGCAGTTTATATCAGGGCACCTACGAGCAGTACTTC CASSLYQGTYEQYF
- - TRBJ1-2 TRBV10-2 TGCGCCAGCAAGGCGGTGGGCACCGACTATGGCTACACCTTC CASKAVGTDYGYTF
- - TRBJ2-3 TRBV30 TGTGCCTGGAGTAGGTTGGCAGGTCTCACAGATACGCAGTATTTT CAWSRLAGLTDTQYF
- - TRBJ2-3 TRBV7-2 TGTGCCAGCAGCTTAGGGAATCCTTTAGTGGATACGCAGTATTTT CASSLGNPLVDTQYF
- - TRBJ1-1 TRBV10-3 TGTGCCATCACGGGTAATCTTAACACTGAAGCTTTCTTT CAITGNLNTEAFF
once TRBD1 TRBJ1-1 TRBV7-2 TGTGCCAGCAGCTTAGCGAGTGGACAGGGCACTGAAGCTTTCTTT CASSLASGQGTEAFF
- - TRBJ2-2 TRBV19 TGTGCCAGTGACTTGGGGAACACCGGGGAGCTGTTTTTT CASDLGNTGELFF
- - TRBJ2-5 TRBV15 TGTGCCACCAGCAGAGGAGTGGGGGGCGGAGGAGAGACCCAGTACTTC CATSRGVGGGGETQYF
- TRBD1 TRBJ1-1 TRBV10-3 TGTGCCATCAGTGAACTACCCGGACAGGGCACGAACACTGAAGCTTTCTTT CAISELPGQGTNTEAFF
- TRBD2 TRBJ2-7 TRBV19 TGTGCCAGTAGTATAGATACGGGAGGACCCTACGAGCAGTACTTC CASSIDTGGPYEQYF
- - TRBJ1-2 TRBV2 TGTGCCAGCATGGTAGGGATCGGATATGGCTACACCTTC CASMVGIGYGYTF
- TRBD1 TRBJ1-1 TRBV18 TGTGCCAGCTCACCGCCAGGGACAGGGTTGAACACTGAAGCTTTCTTT CASSPPGTGLNTEAFF
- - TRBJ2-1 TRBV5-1 TGCGCCAGCAGCTTGGAGAGCGGAGTATACAATGAGCAGTTCTTC CASSLESGVYNEQFF
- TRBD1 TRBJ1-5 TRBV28 TGTGCCAGCAGTTTAGGACAGGGGCTGTCTCAGCCCCAGCATTTT CASSLGQGLSQPQHF
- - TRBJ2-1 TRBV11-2 TGTGCCAGCAGCTTCGGGGGCCGGAGTACGAATGAGCAGTTCTTC CASSFGGRSTNEQFF